This TCR beta chain was found in a study of T cells in Graves' hyperthyroidism and ophthalmopathy. The study, taken as a whole, reports: A 13 V-J model separated ophthalmopathy from stable hyperthyroidism. Most thyroid clonotypes with frequency above 0.001 were detected in blood.

Amplification of TCR beta CDR3 regions used RNA as the template. HTBI primers were the set used in a first-round RT-PCR of the TCR CDR3. TCRdb itself ran the multiplex PCR reads through MiXCR, one entry per CDR3 protein. The sample has 640,000 or so distinct CDR3 sequences, 14% seen once. This clonotype was detected ten times or more. What it binds is not known. This CDR3 is 14 amino acids long. CDR1 is SGHRS, CDR2 YFSETQ, per germline. V shed 0 bases and J shed 0 bases, with 6 bases lying between them. This receptor was obtained from a woman between 18 and 30 years old with Graves' ophthalmopathy. Source material: blood. The V and J genes are TRBV5-1 and TRBJ1-1; D remains ambiguous. The CDR3 sequence is CASSLVAVNTEAFF. DNA of the CDR3: TGCGCCAGCAGCTTGGTAGCGGTGAACACTGAAGCTTTCTTT.